This T cell receptor (beta chain) was profiled in a study of CD8 T cells in Susac syndrome. With random hexamers, roughly 0.45 to 1 ug RNA was reverse transcribed. A multiplex approach, immunoSEQ multiplex PCR, amplified TCR beta CDR3 across 54 Vbeta and 13 Jbeta. TCRdb itself ran the immunoSEQ multiplex PCR reads through MiXCR, one entry per CDR3 protein. Of hundreds of thousands of distinct CDR3 sequences listed, over 90% are singletons. This TCR was recovered from a human donor with Susac syndrome. Sequencing was performed on CD4+ T cells from PBMCs.

The CDR3 DNA follows: TGCGCCAGCTCTTTGGGGGATAAGGATGAGCAGTTCTTC. It codes for CASSLGDKDEQFF. This chain links TRBV10-2 with TRBJ2-1; D possibly uses TRBD1 or TRBD2 (5 bases each). Germline lookup yields CDR1 WSHSY and CDR2 SAAADI. V shed 8 bases and J shed 8 bases, with 16 bases lying between them. CDR3 length: 13 residues.